This record covers a single T cell receptor beta chain. Its antigen is still unknown. This specimen comes from a study of OX40 agonist ivuxolimab in advanced cancers. In the study overall: Two cutaneous melanoma patients and one hepatocellular carcinoma patient, three in all, had partial responses.

The germline V gene encodes CDR1 SGHTA and CDR2 FQGNSA. CDR3 size: 13 residues. Trimming left V 5 bases short and J 3 bases short, with 10 bases between. Some clones are missing from TCRdb's copy, which holds only in-frame ones; the method was immunoSEQ multiplex PCR. The repertoire has roughly 62,000 clones, 86% of them found once; the top ten carry approximately 2.6%. Notes on the study in general: Blood T cells, both CD4+ and CD8+, expanded clonally by week 6 at 0.1 to 3.0 mg/kg. With doses of 0.1-3.0 mg/kg, partial responders showed among the lowest clonal expansion.

Source: CD4+ or CD8+ T cells sorted from blood, taken in a trial of the OX40 agonist ivuxolimab. The chain employs TRBV7-2 and TRBJ1-1; D remains unclear. This receptor was taken from an adult with an advanced solid tumor such as melanoma, head and neck, liver or kidney cancer. The CDR3 region has the DNA TGTGCCAGCAGCCTCGCGACGGACACTGAAGCTTTCTTT. It codes for CASSLATDTEAFF.